This entry lists 6 T cell receptor beta chains sequenced from one sample in a study of technical replicates of blood from a handful of donors. Sequencing was performed with immunoSEQ multiplex PCR; in TCRdb, only in-frame clones are kept and a portion is missing. The sample lists around 75,000 clones; approximately 90% were seen once. The sample consisted of T cells isolated from PBMCs. Receptor source: a human donor in good health.

This chain connects TRBV19 to TRBJ1-5; D gene uncertain. V was pared by 0 bases and J by 5 bases, with 8 bases between. This CDR3 comprises 14 residues. Germline V CDR1 and CDR2: LNHDA, SQIVND (reference sequence). The CDR3: CASSIDESYQPQHF. The CDR3 nucleotides are TGTGCCAGTAGTATAGATGAGAGTTATCAGCCCCAGCATTTT.

This chain joins TRBV19 and TRBJ2-7, with a weak D call TRBD1 (6 bases). The CDR3 is made up of 14 amino acids. CDR1 is LNHDA, CDR2 SQIVND, per germline (reference sequence). With 5 bases removed from V and 0 bases from J, the gap between germline ends came to 11 bases. CDR3 DNA: TGTGCCAGTAGTCGGACAGCGAGCTCCTACGAGCAGTACTTC. Its protein product is CASSRTASSYEQYF.

The rearrangement joins TRBV4-1 to TRBJ2-5; D is possibly TRBD2 (6 bases). This CDR3 is built from 16 residues. Germline V gives CDR1 MGHRA, CDR2 YSYEKL. Trimming pared 2 bases from V and 5 bases from J, leaving 18 bases between. For the CDR3, the DNA is TGCGCCAGCAGCCAAATTCGCGGGGCGGGGCTGGAGACCCAGTACTTC. Protein: CASSQIRGAGLETQYF.

The genes are TRBV19 and TRBJ1-2; D unresolved. The CDR3 covers 12 residues. Looked up from germline, CDR1 is LNHDA and CDR2 is SQIVND (reference sequence). Trimming stripped 5 bases from V and 8 bases from J, with 12 bases between. The CDR3, as DNA: TGTGCCAGTAGTTCTCGGCGCGGCGGCTACACCTTC. This translates into CASSSRRGGYTF.

This chain connects TRBV19 to TRBJ1-1; 8 nucleotides agree with TRBD1. The trim removed 2 bases at V and 1 base at J, leaving 6 bases unmatched. The germline V gene encodes CDR1 LNHDA and CDR2 SQIVND (reference sequence). The CDR3 has 16 amino acids. The CDR3 loop is CASSIKDRAPNTEAFF. CDR3 nucleotides: TGTGCCAGTAGTATAAAGGACAGGGCTCCGAACACTGAAGCTTTCTTT.

This clone was seen once. The chain is built from TRBV28 and TRBJ2-1; TRBD2 matches 7 bases. The CDR3 runs to 13 residues. Germline assignment: CDR1 MDHEN and CDR2 SYDVKM. The V segment lost 7 bases and the J segment 9 bases; nucleotides outside the gene matches: 9. The CDR3 spells CASTKGGEGEQFF. CDR3 DNA: TGTGCCAGCACCAAGGGCGGGGAGGGTGAGCAGTTCTTC. Full variable domain (rest looked up from reference TRBV28 and TRBJ2-1): DVKVTQSSRYLVKRTGEKVFLECVQDMDHENMFWYRQDPGLGLRLIYFSYDVKMKEKGDIPEGYSVSREKKERFSLILESASTNQTSMYLCASTKGGEGEQFFGPGTRLTVL.